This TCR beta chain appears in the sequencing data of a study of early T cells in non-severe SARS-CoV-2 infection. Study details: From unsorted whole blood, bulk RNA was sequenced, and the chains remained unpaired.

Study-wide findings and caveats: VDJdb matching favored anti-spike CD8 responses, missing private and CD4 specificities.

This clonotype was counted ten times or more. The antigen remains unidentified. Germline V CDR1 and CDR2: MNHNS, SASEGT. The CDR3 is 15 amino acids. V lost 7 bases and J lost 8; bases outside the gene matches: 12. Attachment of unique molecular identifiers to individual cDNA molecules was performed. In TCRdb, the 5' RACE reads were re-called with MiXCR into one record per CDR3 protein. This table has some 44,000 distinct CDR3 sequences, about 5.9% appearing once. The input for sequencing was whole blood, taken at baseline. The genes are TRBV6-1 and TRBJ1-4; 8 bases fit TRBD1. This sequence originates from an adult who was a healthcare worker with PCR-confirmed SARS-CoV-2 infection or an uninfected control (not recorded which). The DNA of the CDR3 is TGTGCCAGCAAAGAAAGGACAGGGCGGGAGGAAAAACTGTTTTTT. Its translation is CASKERTGREEKLFF.